This is a list of T cell receptor beta chains from one sample in a study of regulatory T cells in long-lasting Graves disease. MiXCR was run by TCRdb on the multiplex PCR reads, yielding one entry per CDR3 protein. Here the sample spans about 520,000 distinct CDR3 sequences, 12% being singletons. A further study also used this sample, focusing on T cells in Graves' hyperthyroidism and ophthalmopathy.

The source material was peripheral blood mononuclear cells (PBMCs), sampled at new diagnosis, from a patient treated with antithyroid drugs. These receptors were obtained from a woman in her twenties or thirties with Graves disease. Each CDR3 is given with its conserved first and last residue. D genes are given only for firm matches. Rows give clone size only sometimes, using once, few, many, or a class for an expanded clone.

J gene,clone size,D gene,V gene,CDR3 DNA,CDR3 protein
TRBJ1-5,many,NA,TRBV5-4,TGTGCCAGCAGCCTGGACAGAGAACAGCCCCAGCATTTT,CASSLDREQPQHF
TRBJ2-2,NA,NA,TRBV29-1,TGCAGCGTTGTATTAGGGCACACGAACACCGGGGAGCTGTTTTTT,CSVVLGHTNTGELFF
TRBJ2-5,few,TRBD2,TRBV7-6,TGTGCCAGCAGCTCGATAGTTGGACTAGCGGGACTAGAGACCCAGTACTTC,CASSSIVGLAGLETQYF
TRBJ2-7,few,NA,TRBV10-3,TGTGCCATCGGTGAATTCCTTGGGCAGGGAATGGACGAGCAGTACTTC,CAIGEFLGQGMDEQYF
TRBJ1-5,few,TRBD1,TRBV28,TGTGCCAGCAGACCAGGGACAGGTGGCAATCAGCCCCAGCATTTT,CASRPGTGGNQPQHF
TRBJ1-1,many,NA,TRBV20-1,TGCAGTGCCAAACCCGAAGGGCAGTGGAACACTGAAGCTTTCTTT,CSAKPEGQWNTEAFF
TRBJ2-1,many,NA,TRBV7-2,TGTGCCAGCAGCTTAGGGGGGGGCGGTGAGCAGTTCTTC,CASSLGGGGEQFF
TRBJ2-1,many,TRBD2,TRBV11-2,TGTGCCAGCAGCTTACGGACTAGCGGGAGTCTCAACAATGAGCAGTTCTTC,CASSLRTSGSLNNEQFF
TRBJ2-2,many,TRBD2,TRBV6-1,TGTGCCAGCGGCCCTCGACTAGCGGGAGGGCCGGGCACCGGGGAGCTGTTTTTT,CASGPRLAGGPGTGELFF
TRBJ2-7,once,TRBD2,TRBV15,TGTGCCACCAGCCCGACCCCCGGGACTAGGCACGAGCAGTACTTC,CATSPTPGTRHEQYF
TRBJ2-7,few,TRBD2,TRBV29-1,TGCAGCGTAACTGGGACTAGCGGAAGGGTCTACGAGCAGTACTTC,CSVTGTSGRVYEQYF
TRBJ1-4,many,TRBD1,TRBV27,TGTGCCAGCAGTCGACAGGGGACATATAATGAAAAACTGTTTTTT,CASSRQGTYNEKLFF
TRBJ2-5,NA,NA,TRBV4-3,TGCGCCAGCAGCCAAGGTTCTTGCGGGGTACCAGAGACCCAGTACTTC,CASSQGSCGVPETQYF
TRBJ2-6,NA,NA,TRBV11-3,TGTGCCAGCAGCTTAGACCGGGTTGGGGCCAACGTCCTGACTTTC,CASSLDRVGANVLTF
TRBJ1-2,many,NA,TRBV4-3,TGCGCCAGCAGCCAAGGGATAGGGAATTATGGCTACACCTTC,CASSQGIGNYGYTF
TRBJ1-3,many,NA,TRBV10-3,TGTGCCATCAGTGAGCTGGGGACTGGAAACACCATATATTTT,CAISELGTGNTIYF
TRBJ1-1,many,NA,TRBV11-3,TGTGCCAGCAGCACAGATGGGGGCACTGAAGCTTTCTTT,CASSTDGGTEAFF
TRBJ2-5,many,NA,TRBV11-2,TGTGCCAGCAGCTTAGCCGACAGGCTCCAAGAGACCCAGTACTTC,CASSLADRLQETQYF
TRBJ2-5,NA,NA,TRBV12-3/TRBV12-4,TGTGCCAGCAGCGGGTGGGCAGAATCCCAAGAGACCCAGTACTTC,CASSGWAESQETQYF
TRBJ2-7,few,TRBD1,TRBV20-1,TGCAGTGCTAGAGATTGGAAGGGACAGGGTCTCCACGAGCAGTACTTC,CSARDWKGQGLHEQYF
TRBJ1-6,many,NA,TRBV18,TGTGCCAGCTCACCCACGTCCGGACACAACGGGACACCCCTCCACTTT,CASSPTSGHNGTPLHF
TRBJ2-7,many,TRBD1,TRBV11-2,TGTGCCAGCAGCCCGGGGACAGCGCAAACCTACGAGCAGTACTTC,CASSPGTAQTYEQYF
TRBJ2-1,many,TRBD2,TRBV11-3,TGTGCCAGCAGCTTAGCCGGACTAGCGGCGCTAGGGGCCTACAATGAGCAGTTCTTC,CASSLAGLAALGAYNEQFF
TRBJ1-3,many,NA,TRBV20-1,TGCAGTGCTAGAGATAGGCGCGCCCCGGGAAACACCATATATTTT,CSARDRRAPGNTIYF
TRBJ1-3,NA,NA,TRBV4-2,TGTGCCAGCAGCCAAGGGCCAGCTACCCTCTCTGGAAACACCATATATTTT,CASSQGPATLSGNTIYF
TRBJ1-1,many,TRBD1,TRBV12-3/TRBV12-4,TGTGCCAGCAGCCACAGGGGGAGCACTGAAGCTTTCTTT,CASSHRGSTEAFF
TRBJ2-7,many,TRBD1,TRBV6-2/TRBV6-3,TGTGCCAGCAGTGCGGGGACAGGGGGAACCTACGAGCAGTACTTC,CASSAGTGGTYEQYF
TRBJ1-4,NA,NA,TRBV19,TGTGCCAGTAGTAGCACAGGGCTGCCTAATGAAAAACTGTTTTTT,CASSSTGLPNEKLFF
TRBJ2-7,NA,TRBD2,TRBV29-1,TGCAGCGTTGATGGACTAGCGGGAGTATCCTACGAGCAGTACTTC,CSVDGLAGVSYEQYF
TRBJ2-5,many,NA,TRBV27,TGTGCCAGCAGTGCGAGCACTTCGGAGACCCAGTACTTC,CASSASTSETQYF
TRBJ2-7,few,NA,TRBV24-1,TGTGCCAGCGGACCAGGGGGGACCTACGAGCAGTACTTC,CASGPGGTYEQYF
TRBJ2-1,NA,NA,TRBV19,TGTGCCAGTAGCCGTCAAGCGAACCCGCTGGGTAATGAGCAGTTCTTC,CASSRQANPLGNEQFF
TRBJ1-1,many,NA,TRBV2,TGTGCCAGCAGTTTTACCCGGAGAAACACTGAAGCTTTCTTT,CASSFTRRNTEAFF
TRBJ2-2,NA,NA,TRBV19,TGTGCCAGTAGTATAGCTCGCGGTACCGGGGAGCTGTTTTTT,CASSIARGTGELFF
TRBJ1-2,many,TRBD1,TRBV12-5,TGTGCTAGTGGTTTCACCCCTGACAGGGGGGGGTATGGCTACACCTTC,CASGFTPDRGGYGYTF
TRBJ2-5,many,NA,TRBV12-5,TGTGCTAGTGGTACCACCCAGGGACTTGAAGAGACCCAGTACTTC,CASGTTQGLEETQYF
TRBJ2-6,many,TRBD2,TRBV7-9,TGTGCCAGCAGCTCTCGGACTAGCGGGAGCAACGTCCTGACTTTC,CASSSRTSGSNVLTF
TRBJ2-2,many,NA,TRBV24-1,TGTGCCACCAACTCCGCAACAGGGCCCGGGGAGCTGTTTTTT,CATNSATGPGELFF
TRBJ1-5,many,NA,TRBV27,TGTGCCAGCAGTCCCTTTAGAGGAAACAATCAGCCCCAGCATTTT,CASSPFRGNNQPQHF
TRBJ2-2,many,NA,TRBV18,TGTGCCAGCTCAGCGACACAAATCCTCCGTCGGGGCGGGGAGCTGTTTTTT,CASSATQILRRGGELFF
TRBJ2-5,many,NA,TRBV9,TGTGCCAGCAGCGAACAGGGTGTCCAAGAGACCCAGTACTTC,CASSEQGVQETQYF
TRBJ2-7,many,NA,TRBV2,TGTGCCAGCAGTGAGCGGGACTACGAGCAGTACTTC,CASSERDYEQYF
TRBJ1-2,few,TRBD1,TRBV6-2/TRBV6-3,TGTGCCAGCAGTTCCGGGACAGAGCGCCTCCTTAACTATGGCTACACCTTC,CASSSGTERLLNYGYTF
TRBJ2-2,many,NA,TRBV7-2,TGTGCCAGCAGCCTTGGGCGGGACACCGGGGAGCTGTTTTTT,CASSLGRDTGELFF
TRBJ1-2,many,NA,TRBV30,TGTGCCTGGAGTCGGGGAGTCGCTAACTATGGCTACACCTTC,CAWSRGVANYGYTF
TRBJ2-3,NA,NA,TRBV7-2,TGTGCCAGCAGCTTATTGCCAGGGGTCGCAGATACGCAGTATTTT,CASSLLPGVADTQYF
TRBJ1-4,many,NA,TRBV28,TGTGCCAGCAGCTTCCGGGCAACTAATGAAAAACTGTTTTTT,CASSFRATNEKLFF
TRBJ1-5,NA,NA,TRBV6-1,TGTGCCAGCAGTGCCCTCCCGAGACAGCAAAATCAGCCCCAGCATTTT,CASSALPRQQNQPQHF
TRBJ2-2,many,TRBD2,TRBV28,TGTGCCAGCAGTATCGGGACTAGTGGAACCGGGGAGCTGTTTTTT,CASSIGTSGTGELFF
TRBJ2-1,many,NA,TRBV2,TGTGCCAGCAGTGAAAATGTCTACAATGAGCAGTTCTTC,CASSENVYNEQFF
TRBJ1-6,many,NA,TRBV2,TGTGCCAGCAGGGGAGGGAGCTCCTATAATTCACCCCTCCACTTT,CASRGGSSYNSPLHF
TRBJ1-1,many,TRBD1,TRBV7-2,TGTGCCAGCAGTCCCAGACAGGGGGGCACTGAAGCTTTCTTT,CASSPRQGGTEAFF
TRBJ2-2,few,NA,TRBV6-2/TRBV6-3,TGTGCCAGCAAGCCGGACACCGGGGAGCTGTTTTTT,CASKPDTGELFF
TRBJ1-1,many,NA,TRBV10-3,TGTGCCATCAGTGTCAAAAGAAGTAGGACTGAAGCTTTCTTT,CAISVKRSRTEAFF
TRBJ1-1,many,NA,TRBV12-3/TRBV12-4,TGTGCCAGCAGTCGCACAGGCCTCCGAGCTGAAGCTTTCTTT,CASSRTGLRAEAFF
TRBJ2-7,NA,TRBD2,TRBV5-1,TGCGCCAGCAGCTCCAACTATATCCCTAGCGGGAGAATCTCCTACGAGCAGTACTTC,CASSSNYIPSGRISYEQYF
TRBJ1-4,many,TRBD1,TRBV30,TGTGCCTGGAGTGCCGGACAGGCTATCCCAACTAATGAAAAACTGTTTTTT,CAWSAGQAIPTNEKLFF
TRBJ2-2,many,TRBD2,TRBV19,TGTGCCAGTAGTATAGGGAGCGGGAGCATCGGGGAGCTGTTTTTT,CASSIGSGSIGELFF
TRBJ2-3,many,TRBD1,TRBV2,TGTGCCAGCAGGGCCGAGGGGGCTGGTACGCAGTATTTT,CASRAEGAGTQYF
TRBJ2-1,NA,NA,TRBV15,TGTGCCACCAGCAGACCCTTGGGGGCGGGAGATTACAATGAGCAGTTCTTC,CATSRPLGAGDYNEQFF